This TCR beta chain derives from a study of cytomegalovirus exposure and HLA in healthy donors. PCR employed 60 Vbeta and 13 Jbeta primers. The assay was immunoSEQ multiplex PCR, and TCRdb's table has in-frame clones only and misses some. In the table there are nearly 70,000 clones, 65% to 75% of which are singletons. Unrecorded immune exposures were likely, despite nominal health at sampling. Study-level points and caveats: The majority of CMV-associated TCR beta chains were reported as apparently HLA-restricted in a later analysis.

This clone counts as medium-sized. Its antigen remains unknown. This CDR3 has 16 amino acids. CDR1 and CDR2 (germline): MGHRA, YSYEKL. Trimming stripped 1 base from V and 6 bases from J, with 17 bases between. Sequencing was carried out using PBMCs. This chain links TRBV4-1 with TRBJ2-3, with D possibly TRBD2 on 5 matching bases. The source of this sequence is an older woman in good health and CMV-seropositive. The CDR3 spells CASSQADLLTGDTQYF. The CDR3 nucleotides are TGCGCCAGCAGCCAAGCAGATCTCCTAACGGGGGATACGCAGTATTTT.